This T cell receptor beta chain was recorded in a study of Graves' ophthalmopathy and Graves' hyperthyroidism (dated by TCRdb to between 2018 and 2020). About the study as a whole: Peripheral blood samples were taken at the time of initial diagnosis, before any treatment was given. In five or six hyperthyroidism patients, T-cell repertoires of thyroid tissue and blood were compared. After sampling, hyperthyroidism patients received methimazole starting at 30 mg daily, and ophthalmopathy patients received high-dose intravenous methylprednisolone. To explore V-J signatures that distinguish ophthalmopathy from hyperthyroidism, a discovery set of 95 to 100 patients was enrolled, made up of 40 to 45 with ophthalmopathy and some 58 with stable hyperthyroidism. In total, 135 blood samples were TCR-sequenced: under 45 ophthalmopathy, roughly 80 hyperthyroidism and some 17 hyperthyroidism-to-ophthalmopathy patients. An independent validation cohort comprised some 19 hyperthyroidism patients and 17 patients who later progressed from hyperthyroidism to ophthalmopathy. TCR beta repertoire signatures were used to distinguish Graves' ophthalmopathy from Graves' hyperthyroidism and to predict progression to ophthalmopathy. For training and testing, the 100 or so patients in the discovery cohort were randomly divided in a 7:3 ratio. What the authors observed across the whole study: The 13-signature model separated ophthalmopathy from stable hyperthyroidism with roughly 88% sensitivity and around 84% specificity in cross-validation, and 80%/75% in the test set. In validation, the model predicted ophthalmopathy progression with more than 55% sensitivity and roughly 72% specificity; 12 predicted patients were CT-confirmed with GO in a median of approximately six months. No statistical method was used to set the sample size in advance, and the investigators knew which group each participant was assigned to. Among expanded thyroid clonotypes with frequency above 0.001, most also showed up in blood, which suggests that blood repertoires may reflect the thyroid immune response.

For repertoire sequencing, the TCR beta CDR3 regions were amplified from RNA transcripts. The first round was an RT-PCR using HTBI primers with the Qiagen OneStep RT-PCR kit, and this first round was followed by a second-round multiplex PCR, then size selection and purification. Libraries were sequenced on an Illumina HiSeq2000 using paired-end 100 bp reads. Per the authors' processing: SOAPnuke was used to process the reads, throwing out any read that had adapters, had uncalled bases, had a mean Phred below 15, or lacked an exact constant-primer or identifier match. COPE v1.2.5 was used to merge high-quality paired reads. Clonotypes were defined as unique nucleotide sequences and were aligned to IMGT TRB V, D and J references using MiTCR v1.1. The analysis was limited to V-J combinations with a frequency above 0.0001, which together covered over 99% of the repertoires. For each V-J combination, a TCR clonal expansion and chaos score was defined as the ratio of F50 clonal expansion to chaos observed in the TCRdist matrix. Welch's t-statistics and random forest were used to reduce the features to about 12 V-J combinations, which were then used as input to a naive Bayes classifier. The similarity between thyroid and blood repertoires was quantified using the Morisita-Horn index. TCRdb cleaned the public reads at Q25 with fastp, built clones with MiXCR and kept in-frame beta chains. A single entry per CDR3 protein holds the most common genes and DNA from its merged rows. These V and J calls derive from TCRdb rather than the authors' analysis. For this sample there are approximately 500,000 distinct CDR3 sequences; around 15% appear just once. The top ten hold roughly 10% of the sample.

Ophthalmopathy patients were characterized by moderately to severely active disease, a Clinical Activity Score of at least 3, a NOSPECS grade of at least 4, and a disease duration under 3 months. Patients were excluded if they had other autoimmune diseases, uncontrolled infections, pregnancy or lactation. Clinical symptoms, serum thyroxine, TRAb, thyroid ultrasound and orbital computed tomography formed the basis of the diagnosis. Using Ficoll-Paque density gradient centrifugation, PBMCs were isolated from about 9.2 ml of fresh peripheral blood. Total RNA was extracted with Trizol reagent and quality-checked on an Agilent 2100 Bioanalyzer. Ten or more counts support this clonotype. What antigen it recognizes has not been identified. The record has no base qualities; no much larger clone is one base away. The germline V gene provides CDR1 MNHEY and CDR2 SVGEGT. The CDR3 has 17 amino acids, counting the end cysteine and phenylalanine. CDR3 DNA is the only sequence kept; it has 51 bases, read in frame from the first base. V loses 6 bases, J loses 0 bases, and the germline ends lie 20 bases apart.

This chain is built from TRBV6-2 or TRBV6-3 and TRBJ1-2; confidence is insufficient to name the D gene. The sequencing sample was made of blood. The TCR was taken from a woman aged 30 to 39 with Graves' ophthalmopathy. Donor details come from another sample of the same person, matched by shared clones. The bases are TGTGCCAGCAGCTCTCCTCGGGTTGGGAGCCCTAACTATGGCTACACCTTC. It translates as CASSSPRVGSPNYGYTF.